Sequencing of this T cell receptor (beta chain) was carried out in a study of draining lymph node invasion in breast cancer (dated by TCRdb to the early 2020s). As for the study more broadly: Nodal metastasis was diagnosed by histology and cytokeratin immunohistochemistry, and confirmation was obtained by EpCAM/CD45 flow cytometry. In a separate targeted assay, sorted memory regulatory T cells and memory conventional CD4 T cells were compared across breast cancer tissues by bulk TCR-beta CDR3 sequencing. The separate targeted TCR sequencing covered lymph nodes from roughly five patients, with primary tumors sequenced for three of those patients. From each patient, matched non-invaded and tumor-invaded tumor-draining lymph nodes and the primary tumor were collected, and both Treg and Tconv subsets were profiled.

At the junction V is shortened by 5 bases and J by 4 bases; bases outside the gene matches: 6. Based on the germline V gene (reference sequence), the CDR1 and CDR2 sequences are DFQATT and SNEGSKA. The CDR3, from cysteine to phenylalanine, totals 13 residues. Of all the DNA, just the CDR3 is kept, 39 bases in frame from base 1. Memory regulatory T cells were isolated by sorting for CD4+ CD45RA- CD25high cells. Each tumor-draining lymph node was classified as non-invaded if metastatic tumor cells were absent and as invaded if metastatic tumor cells were present. Before staining and sorting, T cells were pre-enriched using a Miltenyi Pan T Cell isolation kit. Primary tumors were characterized by immunohistochemistry for estrogen receptor, progesterone receptor, HER2 and Ki-67. Fresh surgical tissue was processed within a few hours after surgery by cutting into small fragments. The tissue fragments were digested enzymatically for 15 to 25 minutes with Liberase TL plus DNase and were then passed through a 40-micrometer strainer. After DAPI live/dead staining, cells were sorted on a BD FACS Aria II at about 98-99% purity. Sorted cells were lysed in TCL buffer, and RNA was purified with a Norgen Single Cell RNA purification kit including DNase treatment.

As concerns this clonotype: Its antigen is currently not known. No quality values exist for individual bases; no much larger clone is one base distant.

Library preparation employed bulk RNA-seq. Reads for this sample came from an Illumina HiSeq 2500. On the authors' methods: For the separate targeted TCR-seq dataset, MiXCR version 2.1.5 with default parameters extracted and quantified CDR3 sequences from raw reads. Each TCR-beta clone in the separate targeted TCR-seq dataset was defined by the V gene, J gene and CDR3 sequence taken together. In the separate targeted TCR-seq dataset, clones with fewer than three counts were first removed, after which only the 90% most strongly expressed clones per sample were kept. In the separate targeted TCR-seq dataset, Treg-Tconv overlap was calculated per tissue as the number of shared clones divided by the total number of Treg clones, multiplied by 100. Using fastp at Q25 and MiXCR, TCRdb reprocessed the public reads and kept productive beta chains. For every CDR3 protein sequence, its rows merge into one entry that carries the most common genes and DNA. TCRdb, not the original authors, processed these V and J calls. This sample gives 1,000 to 1,500 distinct CDR3 sequences in total; approximately 61% of them show up just once. 8% to 13% of the sample is held by the ten biggest clonotypes.

General findings and caveats noted by the study authors: In the targeted TCR-seq data, Tregs appeared to be more clonally expanded than Tconvs in all tissues, and lower diversity was found for both subsets in tumor than in lymph nodes. Some of the top 100 tumor clones were detected in invaded and non-invaded nodes, and this detection was taken to suggest recirculation between tumor and draining nodes. Tracking the tumor top-100 clones was possible in just a couple of patients. In each tissue, about 12-25% of Treg TCRs were also present in Tconvs, a finding interpreted as suggesting peripheral induction of Tregs. TCRs shared between Treg and Tconv subsets were regarded as suggestive, but not proof, of a common clonal origin. The data could not determine whether Treg conversion took place in a particular organ or whether converted Tregs recirculated between nodes and tumor.

This TCR came from a female donor with luminal breast cancer. Input material: sorted memory Tregs from a lymph node. This specimen's cell subset or site label, per the study, means: CD45RA-negative sorted CD4+ T cells (memory Tconv or effector/memory Treg). The chain uses TRBV20-1 and TRBJ2-7; 9 junctional bases match TRBD1. CDR3 loop: CSAAPGTGYEQYF. The base sequence is TGCAGTGCTGCGCCCGGGACAGGGTACGAGCAGTACTTC.